The next 25 T cell receptor beta chains were all read from a single sample in a study of blood T cell repertoires in COVID-19. Data came from immunoSEQ multiplex PCR; TCRdb stores just in-frame clones and leaves some out. This table has 170,000 or so clones, just under 90% appearing once. The sequenced material came from peripheral blood. The receptors come from a woman between 18 and 29 years old who had recovered from COVID-19.

This chain links TRBV11-2 with TRBJ1-2; TRBD1 agrees at 7 bases. The CDR3 runs 15 residues. Germline loops: CDR1 SGHAT, CDR2 FQNNGV. The J segment lost 5 bases and the V segment lost 4 bases, leaving 10 bases of the junction unmatched. The CDR3 loop reads CASSSHRGTDYGYTF. The CDR3 bases are TGTGCCAGCAGCTCTCACCGGGGGACAGATTATGGCTACACCTTC.

The CDR3 loop is CASSDTGTGEYNEQFF. In DNA, the CDR3 is TGTGCCAGCAGTGACACCGGGACAGGGGAATACAATGAGCAGTTCTTC. V is TRBV6-4 and J is TRBJ2-1, with 10 bases matching TRBD1. Losses at the gene ends were 2 bases for V and 4 bases for J; bases not matched to a gene: 5. The germline V gene encodes CDR1 MRHNA and CDR2 SNTAGT. The CDR3 length is 16 residues.

This clone was counted a single time. The chain is built from TRBV3-1 (or the pseudogene TRBV3-2) and TRBJ1-4, with 11 bases that match TRBD1. Germline values: CDR1 LGHDT, CDR2 YNNKEL (reference sequence). V trimming: 4 bases; J trimming: 3 bases; junction bases outside the gene matches: 4. This CDR3 is 16 amino acids long. In DNA, the CDR3 is TGTGCCAGCAGCCTTCGGACAGGGGGCGCTAATGAAAAACTGTTTTTT. Amino acids: CASSLRTGGANEKLFF.

The chain uses TRBV5-6 and TRBJ1-3; perhaps TRBD1 as D (5 bases). Trimming removed 1 base from V and 6 bases from J, with 11 bases in between. The CDR3 is 14 amino acids. Germline V gene sequence: CDR1 SGHDT, CDR2 YYEEEE. The DNA for the CDR3 is TGTGCCAGCAGCTTGTTAACAGGAATAAACACCATATATTTT. Its protein product is CASSLLTGINTIYF. Complete variable domain (other parts from reference TRBV5-6 and TRBJ1-3): DAGVTQSPTHLIKTRGQQVTLRCSPKSGHDTVSWYQQALGQGPQFIFQYYEEEERQRGNFPDRFSGHQFPNYSSELNVNALLLGDSALYLCASSLLTGINTIYFGEGSWLTVV.

The J gene is TRBJ1-3, the V gene TRBV15; TRBD1 is a possible D gene (6 bases). The CDR3 totals 15 residues. The germline CDR1 and CDR2 sequences are LNHNV and YYDKDF (reference sequence). V lost 0 bases and J lost 0, with 6 bases in between. The CDR3 protein is CATSREDSSGNTIYF. CDR3 sequence (DNA): TGTGCCACCAGCAGAGAGGACAGCTCTGGAAACACCATATATTTT.

V gene TRBV6-2 or TRBV6-3 combines with J gene TRBJ1-1, with 7 bases lining up with TRBD1. The V and J ends lost 2 bases and 3 bases, in that order; junction bases with no gene match: 6. From germline, CDR1 is MNHEY and CDR2 SVGEGT. The CDR3 loop spans 15 amino acids. CDR3 residues: CASSYRTGGDTEAFF. In nucleotides, the CDR3 is TGTGCCAGCAGTTACCGGACAGGAGGAGACACTGAAGCTTTCTTT.

This sequence joins TRBV7-2 and TRBJ2-7; 8 nucleotides line up with TRBD1. In germline, CDR1 is SGHTA, CDR2 FQGNSA. V was clipped by 1 base and J by 4 bases; unmatched bases: 18. There are 19 residues in the CDR3. CDR3 nucleotides: TGTGCCAGCAGCTTAGAAAGGGACGCGGCCAGGGGGCCGGGTTACGAGCAGTACTTC. Its translation: CASSLERDAARGPGYEQYF.

The chain uses TRBV5-6 and TRBJ2-3; 11 bases are shared with TRBD1. With 1 base clipped from V and 3 bases from J, the junction kept 4 bases outside the gene matches. Germline assignment: CDR1 SGHDT and CDR2 YYEEEE. This CDR3 has 16 residues. This CDR3 reads CASSLTGTGGTDTQYF. The DNA for the CDR3 is TGTGCCAGCAGCTTGACCGGGACAGGGGGAACAGATACGCAGTATTTT.

This clone appeared a single time. J is TRBJ2-1 and V is TRBV5-4; 12 bases agree with TRBD2. This CDR3 has 16 residues. With V trimmed by 4 bases and J by 5 bases, 7 bases remained unmatched. Germline V gene lookup returns CDR1 SGHNT and CDR2 YYREEE (reference sequence). Here the CDR3 DNA reads TGTGCCAGCAGCCCCTGGACTAGCGGGACGCACAATGAGCAGTTCTTC. It codes for CASSPWTSGTHNEQFF.

The chain combines TRBV7-6 with TRBJ2-7; 10 positions match TRBD2. CDR3 size: 15 residues. Germline values: CDR1 SGHVS, CDR2 FNYEAQ. J lost 0 bases, V lost 4 bases, and 3 bases had no gene match. This CDR3 reads CASSYIAGGSYEQYF. The CDR3 DNA reads as TGTGCCAGCAGCTACATAGCGGGGGGCTCCTACGAGCAGTACTTC.

The CDR3 sequence: CASSSQGPEAFF. The CDR3 DNA reads as TGTGCCAGCAGCTCACAGGGCCCTGAAGCTTTCTTT. The rearrangement joins TRBV5-6 to TRBJ1-1, with a tentative D call TRBD1 (6 bases). This CDR3 region has 12 residues. The germline V and J ends were trimmed by 3 bases and 6 bases, with 9 bases remaining between them. Per germline, CDR1 SGHDT and CDR2 YYEEEE.

The J gene is TRBJ1-3, the V gene TRBV7-9; 7 bases align to TRBD1. The CDR3 runs to 15 residues. V dropped 5 bases and J dropped 4; count of bases not matched to a gene: 8. Germline V CDR1 and CDR2: SEHNR, FQNEAQ (reference sequence). The DNA for the CDR3 is TGTGCCAGCAGCCACCCGACGACAGGGGGAAACACCATATATTTT. As protein: CASSHPTTGGNTIYF.

The CDR3 DNA reads as TGTGCCAGCAGCTTTGAGATTGAGACAGGGGGCAAGGAGACCCAGTACTTC. It encodes CASSFEIETGGKETQYF. J is TRBJ2-5 and V is TRBV11-2; 10 bases fit TRBD1. The CDR3 runs to 17 residues. Looked up from germline, CDR1 is SGHAT and CDR2 is FQNNGV. V shed 3 bases, J shed 5 bases, and the junction held 12 bases outside the gene matches.

The V gene is TRBV5-8, the J gene TRBJ1-5; unclear D gene. Germline CDR1 reads SGHTS; CDR2 reads YDEGEE. The CDR3 is 15 residues long. V shed 1 base and J shed 3 bases, with 11 bases lying between them. This CDR3 reads CASSLSPGVNQPQHF. The CDR3 region has the DNA TGTGCCAGCAGCTTGTCGCCAGGCGTCAATCAGCCCCAGCATTTT.

V and J are TRBV30 and TRBJ2-5; 12 positions match TRBD2. After removal of 2 bases from V and 5 bases from J, the junction contained 3 bases not matched to a gene. Looked up from germline, CDR1 is GTSNPN and CDR2 is SVGIG (reference sequence). This CDR3 comprises 14 residues. CDR3 sequence: CAWSLGLAGETQYF. In nucleotides, the CDR3 is TGTGCCTGGAGTCTGGGACTAGCGGGTGAGACCCAGTACTTC.

This clone has just one count. This chain joins TRBV4-1 and TRBJ1-2, with 10 nucleotides matching TRBD1. The CDR3 consists of 15 residues. CDR1 is MGHRA, CDR2 YSYEKL, per germline. V trimming: 0 bases; J trimming: 4 bases; junction bases outside the gene matches: 2. As DNA, the CDR3 is TGCGCCAGCAGCCAAGAGACAGGGGGCCTCTATGGCTACACCTTC. It encodes CASSQETGGLYGYTF.

The V gene is TRBV7-3, the J gene TRBJ1-1, with D perhaps matching TRBD1 (6 bases). Looked up from germline, CDR1 is SGHTA and CDR2 is FQGTGA. V was pared by 5 bases and J by 4 bases, with 11 bases between. There are 13 residues in the CDR3. The CDR3 DNA reads TGTGCCAGCAGCCCCCAGGGGAGCACTGAAGCTTTCTTT. Translation: CASSPQGSTEAFF.

The V gene is TRBV5-4, the J gene TRBJ2-2, with D maybe TRBD2 (5 bases). The CDR3 covers 14 residues. Per the germline V gene, CDR1 is SGHNT and CDR2 is YYREEE (reference sequence). Deletions cut 3 bases from V and 7 bases from J, with 13 bases between. The CDR3 region has the DNA TGTGCCAGCAGCTCGGACTTAGGCAGCGGGGAGCTGTTTTTT. As protein: CASSSDLGSGELFF.

This rearrangement joins TRBV24-1 to TRBJ2-5, with TRBD1 matching over 9 bases. CDR3 length equals 16 residues. Trimming removed 2 bases from V and 5 bases from J; junction bases left unmatched: 8. CDR1 is KGHDR and CDR2 is SFDVKD in the germline V gene. CDR3 sequence reads: CATSDSPGQGSETQYF. CDR3 coding DNA: TGTGCCACCAGTGATTCACCGGGACAGGGATCGGAGACCCAGTACTTC.

The chain joins TRBV7-9 to TRBJ2-7, with D possibly being TRBD1 (5 bases). CDR3 length: 14 amino acids. V was shortened by 3 bases and J by 1 base, with 10 bases between the two germline ends. From germline, CDR1 is SEHNR and CDR2 FQNEAQ (reference sequence). CDR3 in DNA: TGTGCCAGCAGCTTTGGACCAGGGTCCTACGAGCAGTACTTC. Protein sequence: CASSFGPGSYEQYF. The variable domain in full, completed from reference TRBV7-9 and TRBJ2-7, reads DTGVSQNPRHKITKRGQNVTFRCDPISEHNRLYWYRQTLGQGPEFLTYFQNEAQLEKSRLLSDRFSAERPKGSFSTLEIQRTEQGDSAMYLCASSFGPGSYEQYFGPGTRLTVT.

CDR3 in DNA: TGTGCCAGCAGCGGGACTGGCTGGGGGACCCAGTACTTC. As protein: CASSGTGWGTQYF. This sequence joins TRBV9 and TRBJ2-5; weak D call: TRBD2 (5 bases). The CDR3 sequence is 13 residues long. The germline V gene has CDR1 SGDLS and CDR2 YYNGEE. V lost 3 bases and J lost 7, with 13 bases in between. The full variable domain, in which reference TRBV9 and TRBJ2-5 provide the parts outside the CDR3, is DSGVTQTPKHLITATGQRVTLRCSPRSGDLSVYWYQQSLDQGLQFLIQYYNGEERAKGNILERFSAQQFPDLHSELNLSSLELGDSALYFCASSGTGWGTQYFGPGTRLLVL.

V and J are TRBV19 and TRBJ1-1, with D perhaps TRBD1 (5 bases). V dropped 6 bases and J dropped 0 bases, with 11 bases sitting between them. CDR1 LNHDA and CDR2 SQIVND come from the germline V gene (reference sequence). The CDR3 has 14 amino acids. The chain's CDR3 is CASSPTALNTEAFF. The CDR3 bases are TGTGCCAGTAGCCCGACAGCTTTGAACACTGAAGCTTTCTTT.

This chain joins TRBV7-2 and TRBJ2-2; D remains ambiguous. The germline CDR1 and CDR2 sequences are SGHTA and FQGNSA. V lost 1 base and J lost 2, with 8 bases in between. This CDR3 is 15 amino acids long. The CDR3 here is CASSLVADNTGELFF. CDR3 DNA: TGTGCCAGCAGCTTAGTGGCAGATAACACCGGGGAGCTGTTTTTT.

This clone was detected once. The chain joins TRBV29-1 to TRBJ2-5, with D possibly being TRBD1 (5 bases). Germline V gene sequence: CDR1 SQVTM, CDR2 ANQGSEA. This CDR3 is built from 11 residues. The germline V and J ends were trimmed by 6 bases and 7 bases, with 12 bases remaining between them. The CDR3 here is CSVDIRGTQYF. The DNA for the CDR3 is TGCAGCGTAGATATAAGGGGGACCCAGTACTTC.

The rearrangement joins TRBV9 to TRBJ2-3; a possible D gene is TRBD2 (6 bases). V lost 6 bases, J lost 1 base, and 15 bases lay in between. Germline V gives CDR1 SGDLS, CDR2 YYNGEE. CDR3 length equals 15 residues. The CDR3 region has the DNA TGTGCCAGCACCCCGGAGGGATGGGGCACAGATACGCAGTATTTT. Encoded protein: CASTPEGWGTDTQYF.